This passage covers 31 T cell receptor beta chains from one sample sequenced in a study of CD8+CD57+ T cells in acquired aplastic anemia. CD8+CD57+ cell expansion, shown by flow cytometry, had occurred in the patients selected for sequencing. TCR beta VDJ and CDR3 were profiled, and genomic DNA was the template. One entry per CDR3 protein, called by TCRdb with MiXCR from the reads. The sample contains 310,000 or so distinct CDR3 sequences, approximately 57% of which appear only once. Sequenced input: sorted CD4+, CD8+, or CD8+CD57+ T cells (not recorded which) from PBMCs. Receptors originate from a human donor with aplastic anemia.

The V gene is TRBV13, the J gene TRBJ1-2, with 7 bases matching TRBD1. V shed 0 bases and J 4 bases; nucleotides not matched to a gene: 8. The length of the CDR3 is 16 residues. The germline CDR1 and CDR2 sequences are PRHDT and FYEKMQ (reference sequence). CDR3 loop: CASSLGATQGIYGYTF. DNA for the CDR3: TGTGCCAGCAGCTTAGGAGCCACACAGGGGATCTATGGCTACACCTTC.

The genes are TRBV20-1 and TRBJ2-3; 7 bases agree with TRBD2. The CDR3 consists of 14 residues. With V trimmed by 1 base and J by 5 bases, 6 bases remained unmatched. Looked up from germline, CDR1 is DFQATT and CDR2 is SNEGSKA (reference sequence). CDR3 loop: CSARGDPGGDTQYF. The CDR3 region has the DNA TGCAGTGCTAGAGGGGACCCGGGGGGAGATACGCAGTATTTT.

In its sample, this clonotype was seen many times. CDR3 DNA sequence: TGTGCCAGCAGATTGGTCGGGAGTACTGAAGCTTTCTTT. Encoded protein: CASRLVGSTEAFF. The J gene is TRBJ1-1, the V gene TRBV7-2; no clear D. The CDR3 has 13 residues. Germline V gives CDR1 SGHTA, CDR2 FQGNSA. The V gene lost 6 bases and the J gene lost 5 bases, with 13 bases spanning the gap.

V gene TRBV20-1 combines with J gene TRBJ1-1; unclear D gene. Trimming left V 1 base short and J 1 base short, with 19 bases between. In germline, CDR1 is DFQATT, CDR2 SNEGSKA (reference sequence). The CDR3 sequence is 17 residues long. The CDR3 DNA reads TGCAGTGCTAGAGTCCCTTTTCCTGCCCTACCGAACACTGAAGCTTTCTTT. Encoded protein: CSARVPFPALPNTEAFF.

The CDR3: CATSRRQGRDTDTQYF. In DNA, the CDR3 is TGTGCCACCAGTCGCCGACAGGGTAGAGACACAGATACGCAGTATTTT. The chain employs TRBV24-1 and TRBJ2-3, with 7 bases identical to TRBD1. Trimming took 6 bases from V and 2 from J; bases not matched to a gene: 10. The V gene's germline CDR1 is KGHDR and CDR2 SFDVKD. CDR3 length equals 16 residues.

This clonotype was found many times. The chain joins TRBV5-1 to TRBJ1-1, with D possibly TRBD1 on 6 matching bases. CDR1 is SGHRS and CDR2 is YFSETQ in the germline V gene. Trimming removed 0 bases at V and 5 bases at J, with 11 bases between. CDR3 size: 14 residues. This CDR3 is CASSLAGGETEAFF. CDR3 in DNA: TGCGCCAGCAGCTTGGCCGGGGGCGAAACTGAAGCTTTCTTT. Together with reference TRBV5-1 and TRBJ1-1, the CDR3 gives the full variable domain: KAGVTQTPRYLIKTRGQQVTLSCSPISGHRSVSWYQQTPGQGLQFLFEYFSETQRNKGNFPGRFSGRQFSNSRSEMNVSTLELGDSALYLCASSLAGGETEAFFGQGTRLTVV.

The rearrangement joins TRBV7-9 to TRBJ1-5, with D tentatively TRBD1 (5 bases). Germline-derived CDR1 and CDR2 are SEHNR and FQNEAQ (reference sequence). The CDR3 has 15 amino acids. V lost 5 bases and J 3 bases, leaving 14 bases between the germline ends. For the CDR3, the DNA is TGTGCCAGCAGCCCTGGGGCACAGGTCAATCAGCCCCAGCATTTT. Its translation is CASSPGAQVNQPQHF.

This chain connects TRBV4-3 to TRBJ2-1; no definite D call. V was cut by 0 bases and J by 7 bases, with 16 bases left in between. There are 16 residues in the CDR3. Germline lookup yields CDR1 LGHNA and CDR2 YSLEER. The CDR3 protein is CASSQDSNVPRNEQFF. In nucleotides, the CDR3 is TGCGCCAGCAGCCAAGATAGCAACGTACCCCGAAATGAGCAGTTCTTC.

Many counts were recorded for this clonotype. The chain joins TRBV5-1 to TRBJ2-3; D remains unclear. Trimming stripped 0 bases from V and 4 bases from J, with 9 bases between. Germline V CDR1 and CDR2: SGHRS, YFSETQ. This CDR3 comprises 14 residues. DNA for the CDR3: TGCGCCAGCAGCTTGGCCCAACGGGCAGATACGCAGTATTTT. This sequence encodes CASSLAQRADTQYF.

This clonotype was detected once. The V gene is TRBV5-8, the J gene TRBJ2-1; D could derive from TRBD1 or TRBD2 (7 bases each). Trimming pared 3 bases from V and 6 bases from J, leaving 16 bases between. Germline V gene sequence: CDR1 SGHTS, CDR2 YDEGEE. The CDR3 length is 15 residues. The CDR3 spells CASSSRGGGGNEQFF. The CDR3 coding sequence is TGTGCCAGCAGCTCCAGGGGGGGGGGCGGCAATGAGCAGTTCTTC.

This clonotype was detected many times. V gene TRBV9 combines with J gene TRBJ2-2, with TRBD2 matching over 9 bases. In germline, CDR1 is SGDLS, CDR2 YYNGEE. The length of the CDR3 is 15 residues. With V trimmed by 3 bases and J by 5 bases, 5 bases remained unmatched. CDR3 amino acids: CASSGTSGRTGELFF. The CDR3 bases are TGTGCCAGCAGCGGAACTAGCGGGCGGACCGGGGAGCTGTTTTTT. The full variable domain, completed using reference TRBV9 and TRBJ2-2, is DSGVTQTPKHLITATGQRVTLRCSPRSGDLSVYWYQQSLDQGLQFLIQYYNGEERAKGNILERFSAQQFPDLHSELNLSSLELGDSALYFCASSGTSGRTGELFFGEGSRLTVL.

This clonotype was seen repeatedly, ten times or more. This sequence joins TRBV7-9 and TRBJ1-6; the match to TRBD1 covers 8 bases. Germline V CDR1 and CDR2: SEHNR, FQNEAQ (reference sequence). The J segment lost 13 bases and the V segment lost 0 bases, leaving 8 bases of the junction unmatched. CDR3 length: 15 residues. CDR3 region: CASSLAGGQGHPLHF. The CDR3 region has the DNA TGTGCCAGCAGCTTAGCCGGCGGACAGGGCCATCCCCTCCACTTT.

This clonotype was found a few times. The V and J genes are TRBV9 and TRBJ1-2; 8 nucleotides agree with TRBD1. The CDR3 is 15 amino acids. Germline CDR1 and CDR2: SGDLS and YYNGEE. V trimming: 1 base; J trimming: 2 bases; junction bases outside the gene matches: 4. The CDR3, as DNA: TGTGCCAGCAGCGTAAGCCGACAGGGGAACTATGGCTACACCTTC. It specifies CASSVSRQGNYGYTF. Variable domain in full (rest from reference TRBV9 and TRBJ1-2): DSGVTQTPKHLITATGQRVTLRCSPRSGDLSVYWYQQSLDQGLQFLIQYYNGEERAKGNILERFSAQQFPDLHSELNLSSLELGDSALYFCASSVSRQGNYGYTFGSGTRLTVV.

In the case of this clonotype: Germline and junction disagree at one end, which may indicate a read error. The V gene is TRBV25-1, the J gene TRBJ2-7; TRBD1 aligns across 8 bases. The CDR3 is 12 amino acids. Germline values: CDR1 MGHDK, CDR2 SYGVNS. The CDR3 DNA reads TGTGCCAGCACGGACAGGGTTTACGTGCAGTACTTC. This sequence encodes CASTDRVYVQYF.

This clonotype was picked up many times. The chain employs TRBV12-3 or TRBV12-4 and TRBJ1-6, with unresolved D. The ends were cut back, 8 bases at V and 0 bases at J, with 8 bases in the middle. This CDR3 contains 14 residues. CDR3 region: CASLTSSYNSPLHF. The CDR3 region has the DNA TGTGCCAGCTTGACTAGCTCCTATAATTCACCCCTCCACTTT.

V usage is TRBV29-1 and J usage is TRBJ1-4; 8 nucleotides agree with TRBD1. V was clipped by 4 bases and J by 8 bases; unmatched bases: 6. The V gene's germline CDR1 is SQVTM and CDR2 ANQGSEA. The CDR3 is 13 residues long. The CDR3: CSVGQGAYEKLFF. The CDR3 DNA follows: TGCAGCGTTGGTCAGGGGGCGTACGAAAAACTGTTTTTT.

The chain recombines TRBV20-1 with TRBJ1-5; D ambiguous. Germline CDR1 and CDR2: DFQATT and SNEGSKA (reference sequence). V was shortened by 8 bases and J by 0 bases, with 17 bases between the two germline ends. This CDR3 has 15 amino acids. The CDR3 reads CSIRDQGYSNQPQHF. In DNA form, the CDR3 reads TGCAGTATAAGAGATCAAGGGTATAGCAATCAGCCCCAGCATTTT.

Only a few counts were recorded for this clonotype. The chain has TRBV7-9 and TRBJ2-7, with D perhaps matching TRBD2 (5 bases). The CDR3 is 12 residues long. V was shortened by 4 bases and J by 7 bases, with 11 bases between the two germline ends. Per germline, CDR1 SEHNR and CDR2 FQNEAQ (reference sequence). CDR3 in amino acids: CASSSPSWEQYF. The DNA for the CDR3 is TGTGCCAGCAGCTCCCCTAGCTGGGAGCAGTACTTC.

This clonotype was counted ten times or more. The rearrangement uses TRBV5-1 and TRBJ2-5; D could derive from TRBD1 or TRBD2 (5 bases each). Trimming shortened V by 0 bases and J by 2 bases, and 14 bases separated the two germline ends. This CDR3 contains 16 residues. Germline assignment: CDR1 SGHRS and CDR2 YFSETQ. CDR3 bases: TGCGCCAGCAGCTTGGTTGGGGGAACGGGGCAAGAGACCCAGTACTTC. Translation gives CASSLVGGTGQETQYF. Based on the CDR3 plus reference TRBV5-1 and TRBJ2-5, the full variable domain is KAGVTQTPRYLIKTRGQQVTLSCSPISGHRSVSWYQQTPGQGLQFLFEYFSETQRNKGNFPGRFSGRQFSNSRSEMNVSTLELGDSALYLCASSLVGGTGQETQYFGPGTRLLVL.

This clonotype was detected many times. This chain links TRBV5-1 with TRBJ2-3; 8 bases line up with TRBD2. Germline loops: CDR1 SGHRS, CDR2 YFSETQ. This CDR3 is built from 14 residues. V shed 7 bases and J 4 bases; nucleotides not matched to a gene: 8. The CDR3 here is CASSTGGPPDTQYF. In DNA, the CDR3 is TGCGCCAGCTCAACGGGGGGGCCCCCAGATACGCAGTATTTT.

This rearrangement joins TRBV15 to TRBJ1-1, with 7 bases that match TRBD1. V shed 2 bases and J 7 bases; nucleotides not matched to a gene: 7. Germline V gene sequence: CDR1 LNHNV, CDR2 YYDKDF (reference sequence). The CDR3 contains 14 residues. CDR3 sequence: CATSRTRGLGEAFF. The CDR3 DNA is TGTGCCACCAGCAGAACAAGGGGGCTAGGTGAAGCTTTCTTT.

For this clonotype: This CDR3 fails to terminate in the conserved phenylalanine or tryptophan, so it likely reflects a read error. CDR3 DNA: TGTGCCAGCAGCCTCGGGACAGGGGGGAATCAGCCCCAGCATCTT. The encoded protein is CASSLGTGGNQPQHL. The J gene is TRBJ1-5, the V gene TRBV7-9, with 11 bases that match TRBD1. Germline trimming cut 5 bases from V and 4 bases from J; bases unmatched to any gene: 4. Germline loops: CDR1 SEHNR, CDR2 FQNEAQ (reference sequence). The length of the CDR3 is 15 residues.

The CDR3 coding sequence is TGTGCCAGCGGCCCCACATCGACAGGCAGTTACGAGCAGTACTTC. This translates into CASGPTSTGSYEQYF. The V call is TRBV9, the J call TRBJ2-7, with D tentatively TRBD1 (6 bases). V was trimmed by 7 bases and J by 4 bases, leaving 21 bases between them. The CDR3 length is 15 residues. Germline V gives CDR1 SGDLS, CDR2 YYNGEE. The entire variable domain, with the rest obtained from reference TRBV9 and TRBJ2-7, is as follows: DSGVTQTPKHLITATGQRVTLRCSPRSGDLSVYWYQQSLDQGLQFLIQYYNGEERAKGNILERFSAQQFPDLHSELNLSSLELGDSALYFCASGPTSTGSYEQYFGPGTRLTVT.

This clonotype occurred many times. The V and J genes are TRBV5-8 and TRBJ1-2; 7 bases align to TRBD1. The CDR3 is made up of 14 amino acids. Germline loops: CDR1 SGHTS, CDR2 YDEGEE. The ends lost 0 bases at V and 2 bases at J; junction bases unmatched: 1. Written as DNA, the CDR3 is TGTGCCAGCAGCTTGGACAGGGGAAACTATGGCTACACCTTC. It translates to CASSLDRGNYGYTF.

To note about this clonotype: Likely a read error: the CDR3 ends without its conserved phenylalanine or tryptophan. The chain is built from TRBV2 and TRBJ1-2; TRBD1 is a possible D gene (5 bases). CDR1 is SNHLY, CDR2 FYNNEI, per germline. The CDR3 is 13 residues long. With 6 bases removed from V and 3 bases from J, the gap between germline ends came to 11 bases. The CDR3 region is CASSAGADYGYTL. The CDR3 coding sequence is TGTGCCAGCAGCGCCGGGGCAGACTATGGCTACACCCTC.

About this clonotype: This could be a read error, since a much larger clone is one nucleotide away. The chain is built from TRBV9 and TRBJ2-2; D is undetermined. CDR1 is SGDLS and CDR2 is YYNGEE in the germline V gene. V was shortened by 4 bases and J by 1 base, with 8 bases between the two germline ends. This CDR3 contains 14 residues. CDR3 loop: CASSLDGNTGELFF. The CDR3 nucleotides read TGTGCCAGCAGCCTGGACGGGAACACCGGGGAGCTGTTTTTT.

As for this clonotype: This likely comes from a read error, as the CDR3 has no conserved phenylalanine or tryptophan at its end. The DNA is left out, because the CDR3 cannot be placed on it with certainty; the CDR3 is given as TCRdb lists it. The rearrangement joins TRBV7-9 to TRBJ2-3; the listed D gene, TRBD1, was not tested against the DNA. Germline V gene data show CDR1 as SEHNR and CDR2 as FQNEAQ (reference sequence). The CDR3 totals 8 residues, both ends included. CDR3 region: CASSVGTG.

A word on this clonotype: One end of the junction varies from germline; a read error may be responsible. The chain carries TRBV7-7 and TRBJ2-1, with 14 bases fitting TRBD2. Germline V CDR1 and CDR2: SSHAT, FNYEAQ (reference sequence). The CDR3 loop spans 16 amino acids. Written as DNA, the CDR3 is TGTGCTAGCAGCTTAGGACTAGCGGGGGGAGGCAATGAGCAGTTCTTC. Translated: CASSLGLAGGGNEQFF. Full variable domain (remainder filled in from reference TRBV7-7 and TRBJ2-1): GAGVSQSPRYKVTKRGQDVTLRCDPISSHATLYWYQQALGQGPEFLTYFNYEAQPDKSGLPSDRFSAERPEGSISTLTIQRTEQRDSAMYRCASSLGLAGGGNEQFFGPGTRLTVL.

This clonotype was counted at least ten times. The genes are TRBV11-2 and TRBJ2-2, with D uncertain. Germline V gene data show CDR1 as SGHAT and CDR2 as FQNNGV. The V end lost 8 bases, the J end lost 6 bases, and 13 bases lay between the germline ends. The CDR3 length is 13 residues. CDR3 region: CASALGESGELFF. For the CDR3, the DNA is TGTGCCAGCGCCCTAGGCGAGTCCGGGGAGCTGTTTTTT.

The chain links TRBV20-1 to TRBJ2-1; D tentatively fits TRBD1 or TRBD2 (5 bases each). The CDR3 has 12 amino acids. Per the germline V gene, CDR1 is DFQATT and CDR2 is SNEGSKA (reference sequence). The germline V and J ends were trimmed by 7 bases and 8 bases, with 15 bases remaining between them. The CDR3 reads CSVRDGGDEQFF. CDR3 DNA sequence: TGCAGTGTCAGGGACGGTGGTGATGAGCAGTTCTTC.

A few counts support this clonotype. This sequence joins TRBV29-1 and TRBJ1-5; the match to TRBD1 covers 8 bases. V was pared by 6 bases and J by 7 bases, with 8 bases of the junction left unmatched. The CDR3 spans 13 residues. Looked up from germline, CDR1 is SQVTM and CDR2 is ANQGSEA. The CDR3 here is CSVVTGERQPQHF. CDR3 nucleotide sequence: TGCAGCGTCGTGACAGGGGAGAGGCAGCCCCAGCATTTT.